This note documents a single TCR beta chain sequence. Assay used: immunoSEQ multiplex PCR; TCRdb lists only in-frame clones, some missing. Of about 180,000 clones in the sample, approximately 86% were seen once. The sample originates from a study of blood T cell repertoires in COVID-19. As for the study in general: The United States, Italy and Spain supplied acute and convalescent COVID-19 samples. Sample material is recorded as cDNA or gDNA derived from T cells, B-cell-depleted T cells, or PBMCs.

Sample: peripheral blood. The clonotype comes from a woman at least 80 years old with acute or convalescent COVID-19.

The CDR3 is CATSGTGFGVNSGYTF. CDR3 coding DNA: TGTGCCACCAGTGGAACAGGCTTTGGGGTAAATAGTGGCTACACCTTC. This sequence joins TRBV24-1 and TRBJ1-2; D is perhaps TRBD1 (5 bases). The germline V and J ends were trimmed by 5 bases and 7 bases, with 22 bases remaining between them. The CDR3 has 16 residues. Germline V gene sequence: CDR1 KGHDR, CDR2 SFDVKD.